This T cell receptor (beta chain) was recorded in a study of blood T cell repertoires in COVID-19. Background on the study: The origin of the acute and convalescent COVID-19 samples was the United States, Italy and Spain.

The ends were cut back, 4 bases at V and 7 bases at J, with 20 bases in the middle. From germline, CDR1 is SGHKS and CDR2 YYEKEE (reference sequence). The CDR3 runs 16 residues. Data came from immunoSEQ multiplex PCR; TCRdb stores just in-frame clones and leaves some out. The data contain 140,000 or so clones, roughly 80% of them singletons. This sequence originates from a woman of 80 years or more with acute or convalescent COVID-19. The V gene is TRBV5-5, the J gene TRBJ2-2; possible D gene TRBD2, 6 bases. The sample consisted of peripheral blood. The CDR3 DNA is TGTGCCAGCAGCCTCTGGGATCTAGCGAGGGTCGGGGAGCTGTTTTTT. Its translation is CASSLWDLARVGELFF.